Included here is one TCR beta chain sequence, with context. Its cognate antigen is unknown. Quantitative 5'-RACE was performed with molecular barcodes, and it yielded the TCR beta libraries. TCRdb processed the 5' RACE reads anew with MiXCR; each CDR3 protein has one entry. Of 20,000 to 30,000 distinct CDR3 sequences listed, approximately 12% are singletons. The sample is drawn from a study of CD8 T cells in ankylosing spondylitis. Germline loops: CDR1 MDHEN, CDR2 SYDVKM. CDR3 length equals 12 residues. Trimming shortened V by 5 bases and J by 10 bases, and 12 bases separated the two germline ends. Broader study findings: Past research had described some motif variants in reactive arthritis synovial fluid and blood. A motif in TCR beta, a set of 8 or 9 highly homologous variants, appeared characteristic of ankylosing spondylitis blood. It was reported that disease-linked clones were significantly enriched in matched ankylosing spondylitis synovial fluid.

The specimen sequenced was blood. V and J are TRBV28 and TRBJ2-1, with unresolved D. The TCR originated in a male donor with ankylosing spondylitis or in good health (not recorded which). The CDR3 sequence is CASSLLIGEQFF. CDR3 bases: TGTGCCAGCAGTCTGTTAATTGGGGAGCAGTTCTTC.